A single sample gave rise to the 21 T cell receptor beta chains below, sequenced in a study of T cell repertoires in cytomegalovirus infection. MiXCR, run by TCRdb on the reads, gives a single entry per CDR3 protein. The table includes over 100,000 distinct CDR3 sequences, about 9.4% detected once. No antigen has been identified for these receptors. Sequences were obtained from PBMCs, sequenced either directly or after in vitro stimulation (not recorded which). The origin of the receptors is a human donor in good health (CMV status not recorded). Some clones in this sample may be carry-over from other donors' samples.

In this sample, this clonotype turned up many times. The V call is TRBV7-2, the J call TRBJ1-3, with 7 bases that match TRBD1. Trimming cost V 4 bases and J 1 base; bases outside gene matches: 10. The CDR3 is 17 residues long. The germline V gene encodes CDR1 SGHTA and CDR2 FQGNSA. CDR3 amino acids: CASSSPYRGRSGNTIYF. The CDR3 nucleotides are TGTGCCAGCAGCTCACCCTACAGGGGCAGATCTGGAAACACCATATATTTT.

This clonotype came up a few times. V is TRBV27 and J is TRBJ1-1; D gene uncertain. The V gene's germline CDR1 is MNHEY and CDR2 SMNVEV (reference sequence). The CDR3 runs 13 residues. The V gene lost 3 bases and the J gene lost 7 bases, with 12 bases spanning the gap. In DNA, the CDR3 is TGTGCCAGCAGTTTTTCACCCCCACATGAAGCTTTCTTT. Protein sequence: CASSFSPPHEAFF.

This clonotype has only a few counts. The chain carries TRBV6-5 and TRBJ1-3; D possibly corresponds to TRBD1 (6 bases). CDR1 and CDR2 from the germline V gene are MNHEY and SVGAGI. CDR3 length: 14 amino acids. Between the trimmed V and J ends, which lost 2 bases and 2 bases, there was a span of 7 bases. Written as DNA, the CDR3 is TGTGCCAGCAGTTACCAGGGGACTGGAAACACCATATATTTT. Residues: CASSYQGTGNTIYF.

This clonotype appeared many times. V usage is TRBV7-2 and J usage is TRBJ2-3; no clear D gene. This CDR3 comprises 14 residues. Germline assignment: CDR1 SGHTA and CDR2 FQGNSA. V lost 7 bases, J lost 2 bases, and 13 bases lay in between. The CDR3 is CASTLRLNTDTQYF. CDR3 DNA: TGTGCCAGCACCCTGCGGTTGAACACAGATACGCAGTATTTT.

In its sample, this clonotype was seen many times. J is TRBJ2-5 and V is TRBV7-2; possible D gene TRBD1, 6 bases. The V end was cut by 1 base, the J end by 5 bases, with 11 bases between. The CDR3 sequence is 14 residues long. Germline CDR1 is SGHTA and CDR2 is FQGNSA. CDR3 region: CASSLGLQGETQYF. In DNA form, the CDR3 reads TGTGCCAGCAGCTTAGGCCTTCAGGGGGAGACCCAGTACTTC.

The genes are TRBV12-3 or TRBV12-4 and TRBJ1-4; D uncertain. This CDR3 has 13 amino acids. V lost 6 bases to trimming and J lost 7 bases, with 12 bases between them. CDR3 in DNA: TGTGCCAGCAGCCTGTCCTCGGGTGAAAAACTGTTTTTT. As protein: CASSLSSGEKLFF.

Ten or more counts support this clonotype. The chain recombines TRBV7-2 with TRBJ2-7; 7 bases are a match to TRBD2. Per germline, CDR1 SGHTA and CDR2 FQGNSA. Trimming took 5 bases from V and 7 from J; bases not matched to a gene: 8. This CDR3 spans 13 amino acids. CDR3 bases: TGTGCCAGCAGCCCCTGGGGAGGGGTTGAGCAGTACTTC. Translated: CASSPWGGVEQYF. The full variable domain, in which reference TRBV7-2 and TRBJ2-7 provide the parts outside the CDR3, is GAGVSQSPSNKVTEKGKDVELRCDPISGHTALYWYRQSLGQGLEFLIYFQGNSAPDKSGLPSDRFSAERTGGSVSTLTIQRTQQEDSAVYLCASSPWGGVEQYFGPGTRLTVT.

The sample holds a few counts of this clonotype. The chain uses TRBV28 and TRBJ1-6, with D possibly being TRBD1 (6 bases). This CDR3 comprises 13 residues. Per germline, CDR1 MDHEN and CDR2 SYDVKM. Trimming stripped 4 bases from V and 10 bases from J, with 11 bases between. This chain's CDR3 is CASSSTGRSPLHF. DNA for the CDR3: TGTGCCAGCAGTTCTACAGGGAGGTCACCCCTCCACTTT.

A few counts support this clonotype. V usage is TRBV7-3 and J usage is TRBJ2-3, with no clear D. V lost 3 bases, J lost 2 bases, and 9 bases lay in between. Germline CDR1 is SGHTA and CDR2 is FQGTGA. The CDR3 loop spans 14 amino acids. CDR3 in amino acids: CASSFVLTTDTQYF. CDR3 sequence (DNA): TGTGCCAGCAGCTTTGTGCTGACCACAGATACGCAGTATTTT.

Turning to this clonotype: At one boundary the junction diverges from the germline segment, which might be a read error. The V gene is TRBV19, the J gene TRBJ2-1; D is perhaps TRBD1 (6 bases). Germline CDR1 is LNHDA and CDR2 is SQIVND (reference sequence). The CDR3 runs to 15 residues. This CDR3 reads CASTLRGSSYNGQFF. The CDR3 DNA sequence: TGTGCCAGTACCCTAAGGGGGAGCTCCTACAATGGGCAGTTCTTC.

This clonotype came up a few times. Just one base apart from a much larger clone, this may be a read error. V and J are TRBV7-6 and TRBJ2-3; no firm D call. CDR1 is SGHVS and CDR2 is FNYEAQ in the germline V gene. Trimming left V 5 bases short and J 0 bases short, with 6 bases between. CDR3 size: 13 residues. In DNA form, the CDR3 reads TGTGCCAGCAGCGCCCCTAGCACAGATACGCAGTATTTT. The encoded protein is CASSAPSTDTQYF.

The CDR3 DNA reads TGTGCCAGCAGTTACGGGGACGGGACTAGGGGGAATGAGCAGTTCTTC. This gives the protein CASSYGDGTRGNEQFF. The rearrangement links TRBV6-2 or TRBV6-3 to TRBJ2-1; 8 bases agree with TRBD2. The CDR3 has 16 residues. The germline gives CDR1 MNHEY, CDR2 SVGEGT. The ends lost 2 bases at V and 7 bases at J; junction bases unmatched: 10.

This chain's CDR3 is CASSSSGSYEQYV. The DNA for the CDR3 is TGTGCCAGCAGCTCCAGCGGGTCCTACGAGCAGTACGTC. The V call is TRBV7-8, the J call TRBJ2-7, with D maybe TRBD2 (6 bases). The CDR3 runs to 13 residues. V lost 4 bases and J 1 base, leaving 8 bases between the germline ends. Germline V CDR1 and CDR2: SGHVS, FQNEAQ.

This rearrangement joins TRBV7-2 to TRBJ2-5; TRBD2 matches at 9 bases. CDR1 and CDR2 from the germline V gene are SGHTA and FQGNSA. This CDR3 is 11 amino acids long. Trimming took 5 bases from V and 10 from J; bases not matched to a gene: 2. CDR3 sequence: CASSISGSQYF. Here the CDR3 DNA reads TGTGCCAGCAGCATTAGCGGGAGCCAGTACTTC.

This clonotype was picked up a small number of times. The CDR3 sequence is CASSLGSGGTDTQYF. CDR3 DNA sequence: TGTGCCAGCAGTTTAGGTAGCGGGGGCACAGATACGCAGTATTTT. The chain joins TRBV12-3 or TRBV12-4 to TRBJ2-3; 8 positions match TRBD2. This CDR3 spans 15 amino acids. With V trimmed by 1 base and J by 1 base, 1 base remained unmatched.

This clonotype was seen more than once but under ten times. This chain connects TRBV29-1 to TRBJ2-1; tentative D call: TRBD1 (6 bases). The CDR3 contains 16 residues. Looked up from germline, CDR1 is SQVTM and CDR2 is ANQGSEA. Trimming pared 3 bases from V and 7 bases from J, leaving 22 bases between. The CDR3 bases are TGCAGCGTTGAGGGGGCAACCCAACGAGATTTGAATGAGCAGTTCTTC. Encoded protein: CSVEGATQRDLNEQFF.

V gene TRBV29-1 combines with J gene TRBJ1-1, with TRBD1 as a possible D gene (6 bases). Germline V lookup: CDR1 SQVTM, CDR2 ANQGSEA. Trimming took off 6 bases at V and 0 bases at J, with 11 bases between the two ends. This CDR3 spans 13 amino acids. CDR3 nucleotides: TGCAGCGTCCGACAGGCGCTGAACACTGAAGCTTTCTTT. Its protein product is CSVRQALNTEAFF.

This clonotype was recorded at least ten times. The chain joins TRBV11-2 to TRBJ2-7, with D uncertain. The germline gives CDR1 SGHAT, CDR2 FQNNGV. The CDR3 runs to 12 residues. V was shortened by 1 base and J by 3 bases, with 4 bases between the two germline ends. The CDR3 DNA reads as TGTGCCAGCAGCTTAGGCCACTACGAGCAGTACGTC. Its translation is CASSLGHYEQYV.

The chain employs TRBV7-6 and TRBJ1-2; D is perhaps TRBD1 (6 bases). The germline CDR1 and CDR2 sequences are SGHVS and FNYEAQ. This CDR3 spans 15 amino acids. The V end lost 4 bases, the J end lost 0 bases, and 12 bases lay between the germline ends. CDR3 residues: CASSSDRTPNYGYTF. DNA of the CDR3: TGTGCCAGCAGCTCGGACAGAACCCCTAACTATGGCTACACCTTC.

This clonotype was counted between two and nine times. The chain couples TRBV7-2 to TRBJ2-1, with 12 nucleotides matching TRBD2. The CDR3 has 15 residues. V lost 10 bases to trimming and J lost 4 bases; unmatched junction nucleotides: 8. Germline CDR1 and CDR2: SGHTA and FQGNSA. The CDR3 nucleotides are TGTGCCACCCAGGCCACTAGCGGGAGGTACAATGAGCAGTTCTTC. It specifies CATQATSGRYNEQFF.

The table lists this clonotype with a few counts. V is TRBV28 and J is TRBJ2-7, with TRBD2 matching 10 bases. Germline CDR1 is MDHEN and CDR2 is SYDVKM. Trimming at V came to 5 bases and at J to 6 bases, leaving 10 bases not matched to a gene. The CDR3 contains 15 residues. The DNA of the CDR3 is TGTGCCAGCAGTAGCGCAGCGGGAGGGCCCAGCGAGCAGTACTTC. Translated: CASSSAAGGPSEQYF.